Following are 20 T cell receptor beta chains from one sample sequenced in a study of neoadjuvant nivolumab and ipilimumab in lung cancer. Sequencing was performed with immunoSEQ multiplex PCR; in TCRdb, only in-frame clones are kept and a portion is missing. The sample has about 18,000 clones, 80% to 90% seen once. Here the sequenced sample was peripheral blood, taken before neoadjuvant nivolumab, alone or with ipilimumab. Source of these receptors: an adult with non-small cell lung cancer.

The sample holds one count of this clone. This CDR3 reads CASSLDTSSGNTIYF. Here the CDR3 DNA reads TGTGCCAGCAGCTTAGACACCTCCTCTGGAAACACCATATATTTT. V gene TRBV7-2 combines with J gene TRBJ1-3; D is undetermined. This CDR3 comprises 15 residues. Looked up from germline, CDR1 is SGHTA and CDR2 is FQGNSA. V was shortened by 1 base and J by 0 bases, with 7 bases between the two germline ends.

The rearrangement uses TRBV10-2 and TRBJ1-5; no firm D call. V lost 6 bases and J 7 bases, leaving 10 bases between the germline ends. Germline CDR1 is WSHSY and CDR2 is SAAADI. This CDR3 contains 12 residues. CDR3 nucleotides: TGCGCCAGCAGCCCGGTTGGGCAGCCCCAGCATTTT. Translating it yields CASSPVGQPQHF.

The DNA for the CDR3 is TGTGCCAGCAGCTTAGGTAGCGGGAGGCTCTCTGGGGCCAACGTCCTGACTTTC. Protein: CASSLGSGRLSGANVLTF. This chain connects TRBV7-2 to TRBJ2-6; 10 nucleotides agree with TRBD2. Trimming at V came to 1 base and at J to 0 bases, leaving 3 bases not matched to a gene. The germline CDR1 and CDR2 sequences are SGHTA and FQGNSA. The CDR3 runs 18 residues.

J is TRBJ1-2 and V is TRBV18; TRBD1 might be the D (6 bases). V gave up 3 bases and J gave up 2 bases, with 13 bases separating them. The CDR3 covers 15 residues. Germline V gene sequence: CDR1 KGHSH, CDR2 LQKENI. This CDR3 reads CASSPKTGSNYGYTF. CDR3 DNA sequence: TGTGCCAGCTCACCGAAGACAGGATCCAACTATGGCTACACCTTC.

The V call is TRBV18, the J call TRBJ2-3; 7 positions agree with TRBD2. Germline V lookup: CDR1 KGHSH, CDR2 LQKENI. The CDR3 sequence is 14 residues long. V lost 2 bases to trimming and J lost 5 bases; unmatched junction nucleotides: 4. CDR3 residues: CASSPSAGVDTQYF. CDR3 coding DNA: TGTGCCAGCTCACCATCTGCGGGGGTAGATACGCAGTATTTT.

This sequence joins TRBV7-9 and TRBJ2-1; D is unclear. The CDR3 is 15 amino acids. The ends were cut back, 1 base at V and 5 bases at J, with 12 bases in the middle. Germline lookup yields CDR1 SEHNR and CDR2 FQNEAQ (reference sequence). CDR3 sequence: CASSLVERLNNEQFF. The CDR3 DNA reads as TGTGCCAGCAGCTTAGTGGAGCGTCTGAACAATGAGCAGTTCTTC.

The chain combines TRBV5-1 with TRBJ2-6, with TRBD1 as a possible D gene (5 bases). V gave up 4 bases and J gave up 1 base, with 9 bases separating them. Germline CDR1 SGHRS, CDR2 YFSETQ. The CDR3 totals 15 residues. CDR3 in amino acids: CASSPQGSGANVLTF. In DNA form, the CDR3 reads TGCGCCAGCAGCCCGCAGGGTTCTGGGGCCAACGTCCTGACTTTC.

The count of this clone is one. The chain combines TRBV30 with TRBJ1-1; tentative D call: TRBD1 (6 bases). V lost 4 bases and J lost 4, with 7 bases in between. Germline loops: CDR1 GTSNPN, CDR2 SVGIG (reference sequence). The CDR3 runs 11 residues. CDR3 in DNA: TGTGCCTGGACCAGGGGCACTGAAGCTTTCTTT. Its protein is CAWTRGTEAFF.

This sequence joins TRBV4-3 and TRBJ2-7, with 8 bases lining up with TRBD1. The CDR3 is 13 residues long. CDR1 LGHNA and CDR2 YSLEER come from the germline V gene. The V segment lost 1 base and the J segment 6 bases; nucleotides outside the gene matches: 2. The CDR3 DNA reads TGCGCCAGCAGCCAAGGGACAGGGCTCGAGCAGTACTTC. Residues: CASSQGTGLEQYF.

The rearrangement uses TRBV20-1 and TRBJ1-2; no definite D call. Germline assignment: CDR1 DFQATT and CDR2 SNEGSKA (reference sequence). Trimming stripped 0 bases from V and 6 bases from J, with 2 bases between. This CDR3 region has 10 residues. DNA for the CDR3: TGCAGTGCTAGAGATGATGGCTACACCTTC. It yields the protein CSARDDGYTF.

Written as DNA, the CDR3 is TGTGCCAGCAGTTCAGGGGAGAACACTGAAGCTTTCTTT. This gives the protein CASSSGENTEAFF. V gene TRBV6-5 combines with J gene TRBJ1-1, with D maybe TRBD1 (6 bases). The germline V gene has CDR1 MNHEY and CDR2 SVGAGI. The CDR3 loop spans 13 amino acids. The V gene lost 4 bases and the J gene lost 1 base, with 7 bases spanning the gap.

This chain joins TRBV12-5 and TRBJ2-3; a possible D gene is TRBD2 (6 bases). The CDR3 extends over 13 amino acids. Looked up from germline, CDR1 is LGHNT and CDR2 is FRNRAP. V gave up 5 bases and J gave up 5 bases, with 11 bases separating them. The CDR3 DNA reads as TGTGCTAGTGGTCCCCCAGCGGGAGATACGCAGTATTTT. Protein sequence: CASGPPAGDTQYF.

This chain links TRBV11-2 with TRBJ2-7; the D gene is possibly TRBD2 (5 bases). CDR1 is SGHAT, CDR2 FQNNGV, per germline. V was pared by 1 base and J by 2 bases, with 15 bases between. The CDR3 consists of 16 residues. CDR3 in amino acids: CASSLAGTHPAYEQYF. The DNA of the CDR3 is TGTGCCAGCAGCTTAGCGGGAACCCACCCCGCCTACGAGCAGTACTTC.

This clone came up once. The chain links TRBV6-5 to TRBJ2-1; TRBD2 is a possible D gene (6 bases). This CDR3 region has 14 residues. The V gene's germline CDR1 is MNHEY and CDR2 SVGAGI. With 5 bases removed from V and 3 bases from J, the gap between germline ends came to 11 bases. CDR3 DNA sequence: TGTGCCAGCAGTCGACTAGACGGCTACAATGAGCAGTTCTTC. Translated: CASSRLDGYNEQFF.

The chain recombines TRBV20-1 with TRBJ2-2; D is uncertain. Germline V CDR1 and CDR2: DFQATT, SNEGSKA (reference sequence). The CDR3 has 11 amino acids. The V gene lost 6 bases and the J gene lost 4 bases, with 6 bases spanning the gap. The CDR3 reads CSAARTGELFF. CDR3 DNA: TGCAGTGCAGCCCGCACCGGGGAGCTGTTTTTT.

V and J are TRBV30 and TRBJ1-1, with 7 bases aligning to TRBD1. This CDR3 contains 18 residues. CDR1 GTSNPN and CDR2 SVGIG come from the germline V gene (reference sequence). After removal of 5 bases from V and 1 base from J, the junction contained 19 bases not matched to a gene. The CDR3 loop reads CAWHRATRGAGGNTEAFF. CDR3 DNA: TGTGCCTGGCATCGGGCGACGCGAGGGGCAGGGGGGAACACTGAAGCTTTCTTT.

The J gene is TRBJ1-2, the V gene TRBV30; weak D call: TRBD1 (6 bases). The CDR3 runs 14 residues. Germline V gene data show CDR1 as GTSNPN and CDR2 as SVGIG (reference sequence). The ends were cut back, 1 base at V and 8 bases at J, with 17 bases in the middle. The CDR3 region is CAWSEGEVWQGYTF. CDR3 bases: TGTGCCTGGAGTGAGGGGGAAGTATGGCAAGGCTACACCTTC.

This rearrangement joins TRBV29-1 to TRBJ2-1, with 10 nucleotides matching TRBD1. The CDR3 extends over 14 amino acids. V trimming: 7 bases; J trimming: 4 bases; junction bases outside the gene matches: 7. In germline, CDR1 is SQVTM, CDR2 ANQGSEA. The CDR3 coding sequence is TGCAGCGGGTCCCGGGACAGGGGTTACAATGAGCAGTTCTTC. Residues: CSGSRDRGYNEQFF.

This rearrangement joins TRBV29-1 to TRBJ2-5, with 7 bases lining up with TRBD2. The CDR3 length is 13 residues. The germline V gene has CDR1 SQVTM and CDR2 ANQGSEA. J lost 6 bases, V lost 1 base, and 5 bases had no gene match. CDR3 sequence (DNA): TGCAGCGTTGAAGGCGGGGGAGGGAAGACCCAGTACTTC. Translating it yields CSVEGGGGKTQYF.

In nucleotides, the CDR3 is TGTGCCAGTAGTCTGGGAGAGGAAGGTCAGCCCCAGCATTTT. As protein: CASSLGEEGQPQHF. This sequence joins TRBV19 and TRBJ1-5; D is unclear. The CDR3 spans 14 residues. Trimming stripped 5 bases from V and 6 bases from J, with 14 bases between. From germline, CDR1 is LNHDA and CDR2 SQIVND (reference sequence).